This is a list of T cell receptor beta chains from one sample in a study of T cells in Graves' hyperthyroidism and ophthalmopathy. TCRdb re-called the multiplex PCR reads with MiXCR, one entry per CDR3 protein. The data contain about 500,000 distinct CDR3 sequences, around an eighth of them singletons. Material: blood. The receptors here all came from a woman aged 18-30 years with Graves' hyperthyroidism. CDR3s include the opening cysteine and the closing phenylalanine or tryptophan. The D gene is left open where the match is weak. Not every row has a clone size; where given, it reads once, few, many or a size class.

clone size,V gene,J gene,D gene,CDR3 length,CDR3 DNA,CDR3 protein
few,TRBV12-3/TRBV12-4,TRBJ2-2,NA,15,TGTGCCAGCAGCATTGTAGGTTGGGGTCCCGGGGAGCTGGTTTTT,CASSIVGWGPGELVF
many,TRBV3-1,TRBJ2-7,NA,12,TGTGCCAGCAGCCCCCTGGGACGAGAGCAGTACTTC,CASSPLGREQYF
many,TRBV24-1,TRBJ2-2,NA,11,TGTGCCACCAGTTTTGGCGGGGAGCTGTTTTTT,CATSFGGELFF
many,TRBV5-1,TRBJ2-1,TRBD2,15,TGCGCCAGCAGCTTGGAACTAGCGGTGATGCATGAGCAGTTCTTC,CASSLELAVMHEQFF
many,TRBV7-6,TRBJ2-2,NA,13,TGTGCCAGCAGCGTAATAAACACCGGGGAGCTGTTTTTT,CASSVINTGELFF
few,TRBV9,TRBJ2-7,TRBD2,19,TGTGCCAGCTCACCAACCGCGGGAGGGCCGGGTACTCCTGCCTACGAGCAGTACTTC,CASSPTAGGPGTPAYEQYF
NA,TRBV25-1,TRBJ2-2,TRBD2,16,TGTGCCAGCAGTGGGACTAGCGGCGTCGGCACCGGGGAGCTGTTTTTT,CASSGTSGVGTGELFF
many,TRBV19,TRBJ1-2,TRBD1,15,TGTGCCAGTAGTATAATCGGGACAGGGGACTATGGCTACACCTTC,CASSIIGTGDYGYTF
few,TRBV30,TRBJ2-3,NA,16,TGTGCCTGGGCGGGGGACCGGACAGGAGCTGTTGGGGCGCAGTATTTT,CAWAGDRTGAVGAQYF
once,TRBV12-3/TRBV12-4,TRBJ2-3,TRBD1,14,TGTGCCAGCAGACCGACAGGGGTGGGAGGTACGCAGTATTTT,CASRPTGVGGTQYF
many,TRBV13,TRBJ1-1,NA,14,TGTGCCAGCATCCCCAGGGGAATGAACACTGAAGCTTTCTTT,CASIPRGMNTEAFF
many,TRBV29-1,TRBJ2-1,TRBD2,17,TGCAGCGTTGAAGGAGGAGTGGGGCTAGCGGGAGATAATGAGCAGTTCTTC,CSVEGGVGLAGDNEQFF
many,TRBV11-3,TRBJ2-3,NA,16,TGTGCCAGCAGCTTACAAGGGGATACTAGCACAGATACGCAGTATTTT,CASSLQGDTSTDTQYF
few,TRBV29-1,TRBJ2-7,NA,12,TGCAGCGTTGAAATGGGGGTATACGAGCAGTACTTC,CSVEMGVYEQYF
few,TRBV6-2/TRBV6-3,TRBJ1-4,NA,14,TGTGCCAGCAGTTGGGCTCCAACTAATGAAAAACTGTTTTTT,CASSWAPTNEKLFF
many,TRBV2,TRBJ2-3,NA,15,TGTGCCAGCAGTGAAGCGCCTCGGGACACAGATACGCAGTATTTT,CASSEAPRDTDTQYF
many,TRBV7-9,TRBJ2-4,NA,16,TGTGCCAGCAGCCTTTCGACGGACAAAACCAAAAACATTCAGTACTTC,CASSLSTDKTKNIQYF
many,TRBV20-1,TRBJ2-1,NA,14,TGCAGTGCTAGAGTGGCGTCGGGGTCCGATGAGCAGTTCTTC,CSARVASGSDEQFF
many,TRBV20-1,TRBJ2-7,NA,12,TGCAGTGCTAGTCCGCAAGCCTACGAGCAGTACTTC,CSASPQAYEQYF
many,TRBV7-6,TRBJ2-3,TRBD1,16,TGTGCCAGCAGCACTACGACAGGGTATTTAACAGATACGCAGTATTTT,CASSTTTGYLTDTQYF
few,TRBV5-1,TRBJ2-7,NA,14,TGCGCCAGCAGCCCCGGGACTCCGGCTTACGAGCAGTACTTC,CASSPGTPAYEQYF
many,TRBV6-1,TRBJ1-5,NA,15,TGTGCCAGCGCCCCTGAAGGGGTCAGCAATCAGCCCCAGCATTTT,CASAPEGVSNQPQHF
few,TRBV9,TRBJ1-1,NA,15,TGTGCCAGCAGCGCAGACAGGTATTCGGACACTGAAGCTTTCTTT,CASSADRYSDTEAFF
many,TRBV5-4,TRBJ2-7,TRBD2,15,TGTGCCAGCAGCCCGGGACTAGCGGTCTCCTACGAGCAGTACTTC,CASSPGLAVSYEQYF
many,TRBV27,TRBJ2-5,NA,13,TGTGCCAGCAGCCGGCCAGGGGTTGAGACCCAGTACTTC,CASSRPGVETQYF
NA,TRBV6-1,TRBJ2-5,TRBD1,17,TGTGCCAGCAGTGAAGCTAGGGGGACAGGGGGCCGAGAGACCCAGTACTTC,CASSEARGTGGRETQYF
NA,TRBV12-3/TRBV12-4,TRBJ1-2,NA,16,TGTGCCAGCAGTCGCGTAGGGGAGGACCCTAACTATGGCTACACCTTC,CASSRVGEDPNYGYTF
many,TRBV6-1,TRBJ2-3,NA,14,TGTGCCAGCAGTAGACAGGCCAGCACAGATACGCAGTATTTT,CASSRQASTDTQYF
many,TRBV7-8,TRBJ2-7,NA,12,TGTGCCAGCAGCTTAATCTCCTACGAGCAGTACTTC,CASSLISYEQYF
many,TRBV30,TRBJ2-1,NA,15,TGTGCCTGGAGTCGGAGGGCCTGGTCCTACAATGAGCAGTTCTTC,CAWSRRAWSYNEQFF
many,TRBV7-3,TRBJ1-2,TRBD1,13,TGTGCCAGCAGCTCGGGACAGGGCCTCGGCTACACCTTC,CASSSGQGLGYTF